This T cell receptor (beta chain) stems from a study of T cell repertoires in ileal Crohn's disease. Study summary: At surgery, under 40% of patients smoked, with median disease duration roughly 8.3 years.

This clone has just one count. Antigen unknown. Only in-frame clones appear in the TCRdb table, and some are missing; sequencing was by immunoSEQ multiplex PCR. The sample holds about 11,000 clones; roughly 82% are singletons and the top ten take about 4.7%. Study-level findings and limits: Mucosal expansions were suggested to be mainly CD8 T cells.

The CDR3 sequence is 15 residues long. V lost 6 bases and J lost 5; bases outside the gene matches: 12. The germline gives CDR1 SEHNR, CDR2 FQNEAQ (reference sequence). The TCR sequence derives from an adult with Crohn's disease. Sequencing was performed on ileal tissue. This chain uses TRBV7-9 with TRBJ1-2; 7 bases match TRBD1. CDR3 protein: CASSFPTGAPYGYTF. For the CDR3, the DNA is TGTGCCAGCAGTTTTCCCACAGGGGCCCCTTATGGCTACACCTTC.